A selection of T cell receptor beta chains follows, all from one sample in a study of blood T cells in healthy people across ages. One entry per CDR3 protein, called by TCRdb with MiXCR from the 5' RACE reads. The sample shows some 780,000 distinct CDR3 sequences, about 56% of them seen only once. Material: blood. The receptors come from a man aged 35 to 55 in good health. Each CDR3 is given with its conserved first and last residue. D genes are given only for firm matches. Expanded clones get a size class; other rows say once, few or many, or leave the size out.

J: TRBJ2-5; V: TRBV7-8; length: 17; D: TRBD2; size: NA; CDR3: CASSLGRTSGSAKTQYF; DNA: TGTGCCAGCAGCTTAGGGAGGACTAGCGGGAGTGCGAAGACCCAGTACTTC
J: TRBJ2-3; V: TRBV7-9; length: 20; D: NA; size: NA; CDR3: CASSPKGGRGQGVPTNTQYF; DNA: TGTGCCAGCAGCCCAAAGGGCGGGCGTGGACAAGGGGTCCCAACGAATACGCAGTATTTT
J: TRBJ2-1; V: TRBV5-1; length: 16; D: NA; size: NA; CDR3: CASSLGGARSYNEQFF; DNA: TGCGCCAGCAGCTTGGGTGGCGCCCGCTCCTACAATGAGCAGTTCTTC
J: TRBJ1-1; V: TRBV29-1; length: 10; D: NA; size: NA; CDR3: CSVIGSEAFF; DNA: TGCAGCGTAATAGGATCTGAAGCTTTCTTT
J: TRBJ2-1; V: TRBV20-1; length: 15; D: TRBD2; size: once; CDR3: CSASFASGGYNEQFF; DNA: TGCAGTGCTAGTTTTGCTAGCGGAGGATACAATGAGCAGTTCTTC
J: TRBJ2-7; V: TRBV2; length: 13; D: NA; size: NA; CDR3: CASSTWTEREQYF; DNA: TGTGCCAGCAGTACCTGGACGGAGAGGGAGCAGTACTTC
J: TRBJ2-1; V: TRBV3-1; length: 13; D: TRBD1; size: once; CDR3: CASSHRGRNEQFF; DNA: TGTGCCAGCAGCCACAGGGGGCGGAATGAGCAGTTCTTC
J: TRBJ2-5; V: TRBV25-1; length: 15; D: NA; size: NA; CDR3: CASSERDGSGETQYF; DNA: TGTGCCAGCAGTGAACGCGATGGCAGTGGGGAGACCCAGTACTTC
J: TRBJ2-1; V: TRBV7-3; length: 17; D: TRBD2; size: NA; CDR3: CASSVDPGTNSYNEQFF; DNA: TGTGCCAGCAGCGTAGATCCCGGGACTAACTCCTACAATGAGCAGTTCTTC
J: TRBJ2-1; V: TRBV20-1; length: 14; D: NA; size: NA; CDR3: CSGKGLVLYNEQFF; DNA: TGCAGTGGAAAGGGACTCGTCCTCTACAATGAGCAGTTCTTC
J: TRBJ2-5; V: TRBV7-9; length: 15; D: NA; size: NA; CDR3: CASSLVQTHQETQYF; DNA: TGTGCCAGCAGCCTTGTACAAACCCACCAAGAGACCCAGTACTTC
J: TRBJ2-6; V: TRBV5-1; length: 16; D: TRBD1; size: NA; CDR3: CASSFSGGSGANVLTF; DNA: TGCGCCAGCAGCTTTTCAGGGGGTTCTGGGGCCAACGTCCTGACTTTC
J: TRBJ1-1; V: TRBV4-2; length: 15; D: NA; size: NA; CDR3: CASSQGETRRTEAFF; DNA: TGTGCCAGCAGCCAAGGAGAAACGCGGAGGACTGAAGCTTTCTTT
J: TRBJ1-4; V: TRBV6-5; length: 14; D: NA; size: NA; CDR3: CASSTGFSGEKLFF; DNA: TGTGCCAGCTCCACTGGTTTTTCGGGGGAAAAACTGTTTTTT
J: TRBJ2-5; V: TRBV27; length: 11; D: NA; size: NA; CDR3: CASKDQETQYF; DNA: TGTGCCAGCAAAGACCAAGAGACCCAGTACTTC
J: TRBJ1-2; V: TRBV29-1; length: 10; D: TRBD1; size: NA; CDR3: CSVSGGGCTF; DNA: TGCAGCGTTTCAGGGGGCGGCTGCACCTTC
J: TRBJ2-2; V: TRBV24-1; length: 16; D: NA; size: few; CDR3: CATEDRRYQNTGELFF; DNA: TGTGCCACCGAGGACAGACGATACCAGAACACCGGGGAGCTGTTTTTT
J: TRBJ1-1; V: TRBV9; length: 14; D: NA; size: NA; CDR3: CASGGVSRNTEAFF; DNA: TGTGCCAGCGGGGGAGTTAGTCGGAACACTGAAGCTTTCTTT
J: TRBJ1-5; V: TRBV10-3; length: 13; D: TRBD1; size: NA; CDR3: CASRQGMDQPQHF; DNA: TGTGCCAGCCGACAGGGTATGGATCAGCCCCAGCATTTT
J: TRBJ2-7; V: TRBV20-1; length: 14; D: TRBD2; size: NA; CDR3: CSALGQSGGYEQYF; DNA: TGCAGTGCTCTCGGACAGTCGGGGGGGTACGAGCAGTACTTC
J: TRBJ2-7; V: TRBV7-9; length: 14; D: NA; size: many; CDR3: CASSPQGSSYEQYF; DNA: TGTGCCAGCAGCCCCCAGGGTAGCTCCTACGAGCAGTACTTC
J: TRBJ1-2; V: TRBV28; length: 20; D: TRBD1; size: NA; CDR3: CASSWGFSFFTGGPNYGYTF; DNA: TGTGCCAGCAGTTGGGGCTTCAGTTTCTTTACAGGGGGTCCTAACTATGGCTACACCTTC
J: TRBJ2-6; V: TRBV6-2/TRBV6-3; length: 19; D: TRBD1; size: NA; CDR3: CASSYVPGQGILGANVLTF; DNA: TGTGCCAGCAGTTACGTTCCGGGACAGGGGATTCTTGGGGCCAACGTCCTGACTTTC
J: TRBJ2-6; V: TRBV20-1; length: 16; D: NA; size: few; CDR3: CSARDFAGTGANVLTF; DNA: TGCAGTGCTAGAGATTTTGCGGGGACTGGGGCCAACGTCCTGACTTTC
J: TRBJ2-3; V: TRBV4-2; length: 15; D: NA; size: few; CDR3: CASSQGGRDTDTQYF; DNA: TGTGCCAGCAGCCAGGGGGGCCGTGACACAGATACGCAGTATTTT
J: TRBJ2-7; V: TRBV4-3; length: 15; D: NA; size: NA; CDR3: CASSQDFGGNGEQYF; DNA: TGCGCCAGCAGCCAAGATTTCGGGGGTAACGGCGAGCAGTACTTC
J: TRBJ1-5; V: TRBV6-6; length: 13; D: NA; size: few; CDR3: CASRGLSNQPQHF; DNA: TGTGCCAGCCGGGGTCTGAGCAATCAGCCCCAGCATTTT
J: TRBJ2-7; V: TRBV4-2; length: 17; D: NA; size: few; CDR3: CASSQGARTHISYERYF; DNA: TGTGCCAGCAGCCAAGGAGCCCGGACACATATCTCCTACGAGCGGTACTTC
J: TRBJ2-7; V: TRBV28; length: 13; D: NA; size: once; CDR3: CAIGGLPTYEQYF; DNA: TGTGCCATCGGGGGACTGCCTACCTACGAGCAGTACTTC
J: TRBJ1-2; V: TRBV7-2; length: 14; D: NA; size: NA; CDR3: CASSLGYGGYGYTF; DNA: TGTGCCAGCAGCTTAGGATACGGAGGCTATGGCTACACCTTC
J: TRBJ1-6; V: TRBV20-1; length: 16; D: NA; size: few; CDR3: CSARVTGSSYNSPLHF; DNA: TGCAGTGCTAGAGTGACGGGGAGCTCCTATAATTCACCCCTCCACTTT
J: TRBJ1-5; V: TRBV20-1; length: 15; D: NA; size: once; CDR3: CSARDRGSSNQPQHF; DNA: TGCAGTGCTAGAGATCGGGGTTCGAGCAATCAGCCCCAGCATTTT
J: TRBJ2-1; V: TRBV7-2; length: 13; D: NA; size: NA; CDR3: CASSQQGFDEQFF; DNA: TGTGCCAGCAGCCAGCAGGGTTTTGATGAGCAGTTCTTC
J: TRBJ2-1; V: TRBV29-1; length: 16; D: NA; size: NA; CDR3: CSVEGGPQASYNEQFF; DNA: TGCAGCGTTGAGGGCGGACCTCAGGCCTCCTACAATGAGCAGTTCTTC
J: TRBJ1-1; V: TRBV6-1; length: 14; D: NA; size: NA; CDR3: CASSEVYPNTEAFF; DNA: TGTGCCAGCAGTGAAGTTTATCCGAACACTGAAGCTTTCTTT
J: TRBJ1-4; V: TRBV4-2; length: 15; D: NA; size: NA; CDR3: CASSQDGGANEKLFF; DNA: TGTGCCAGCAGCCAAGATGGGGGCGCCAATGAAAAACTGTTTTTT
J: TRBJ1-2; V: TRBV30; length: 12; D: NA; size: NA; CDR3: CAWSEFPYGYTF; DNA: TGTGCCTGGAGTGAGTTCCCCTATGGCTACACCTTC
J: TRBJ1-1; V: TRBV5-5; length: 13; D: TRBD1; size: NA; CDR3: CASSPTGVPEAFF; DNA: TGTGCCAGCAGCCCAACAGGGGTCCCTGAAGCTTTCTTT
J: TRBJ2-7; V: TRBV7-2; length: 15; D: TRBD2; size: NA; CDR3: CASKLAGLPSYEQYF; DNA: TGTGCCAGCAAACTAGCGGGATTGCCCTCCTACGAGCAGTACTTC
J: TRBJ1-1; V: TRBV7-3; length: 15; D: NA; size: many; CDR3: CASSPTGSSNTEAFF; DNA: TGTGCCAGCAGCCCTACAGGTTCATCGAACACTGAAGCTTTCTTT
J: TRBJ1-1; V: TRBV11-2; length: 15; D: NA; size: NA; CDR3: CASSLGPTVNTEAFF; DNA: TGTGCCAGCAGCTTAGGACCGACAGTGAACACTGAAGCTTTCTTT
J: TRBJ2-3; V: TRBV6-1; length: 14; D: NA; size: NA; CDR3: CASSTGRDTDTQYF; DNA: TGTGCCAGCAGTACGGGACGGGACACAGATACGCAGTATTTT
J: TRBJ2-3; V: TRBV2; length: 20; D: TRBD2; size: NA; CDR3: CASSISGTTTSGGFTDTQYF; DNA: TGTGCCAGCAGCATTTCCGGGACAACGACTAGCGGGGGATTCACAGATACGCAGTATTTT
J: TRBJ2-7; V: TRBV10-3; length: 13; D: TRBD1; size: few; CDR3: CAISRGQGSEQYF; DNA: TGTGCCATCAGCCGTGGACAGGGAAGCGAGCAGTACTTC
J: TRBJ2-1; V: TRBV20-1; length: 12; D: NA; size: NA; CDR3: CSASTGDNEQFF; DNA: TGCAGTGCTAGCACGGGCGACAATGAGCAGTTCTTC
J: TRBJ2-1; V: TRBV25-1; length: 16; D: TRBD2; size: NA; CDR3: CASSESIAGPGSEQFF; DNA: TGTGCCAGCAGTGAATCAATAGCGGGACCGGGGAGTGAGCAGTTCTTC
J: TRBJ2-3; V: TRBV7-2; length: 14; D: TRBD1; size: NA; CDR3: CASSLASQGAVQYF; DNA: TGTGCCAGCAGCTTAGCATCGCAGGGGGCCGTGCAGTATTTT
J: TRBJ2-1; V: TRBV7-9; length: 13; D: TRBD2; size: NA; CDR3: CASSSGSLRGEFF; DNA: TGTGCCAGCAGCTCCGGGAGTCTACGGGGGGAGTTCTTC
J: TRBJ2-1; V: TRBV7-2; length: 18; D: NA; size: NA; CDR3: CASSKTPTTGLLYNEQFF; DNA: TGTGCCAGCAGTAAAACCCCAACCACGGGACTTCTCTACAATGAGCAGTTCTTC
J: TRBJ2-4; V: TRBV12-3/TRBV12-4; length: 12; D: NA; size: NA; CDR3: CASGGSGNIQYF; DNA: TGTGCCAGCGGGGGGTCGGGAAACATTCAGTACTTC
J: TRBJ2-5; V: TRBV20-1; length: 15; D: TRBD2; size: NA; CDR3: CSARAPGLAGGTQYF; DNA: TGCAGTGCTAGGGCTCCGGGACTAGCGGGAGGGACCCAGTACTTC
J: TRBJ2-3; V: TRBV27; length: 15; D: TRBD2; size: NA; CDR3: CASSLLSGSGDTQYF; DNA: TGTGCCAGCAGTTTACTCAGCGGGAGCGGGGATACGCAGTATTTT
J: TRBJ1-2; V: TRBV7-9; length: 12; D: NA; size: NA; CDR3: CASSLGQGEYTF; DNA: TGTGCCAGCAGCTTAGGACAAGGGGAGTACACCTTC
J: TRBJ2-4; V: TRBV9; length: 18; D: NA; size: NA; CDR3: CASSAPRGGPGGKNIQYF; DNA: TGTGCCAGCAGCGCTCCCAGGGGGGGACCAGGGGGGAAAAACATTCAGTACTTC
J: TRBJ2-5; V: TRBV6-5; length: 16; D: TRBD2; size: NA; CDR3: CASRTLGLAGAGEQYF; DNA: TGTGCCAGCAGAACGCTGGGACTAGCGGGAGCGGGTGAGCAGTACTTC